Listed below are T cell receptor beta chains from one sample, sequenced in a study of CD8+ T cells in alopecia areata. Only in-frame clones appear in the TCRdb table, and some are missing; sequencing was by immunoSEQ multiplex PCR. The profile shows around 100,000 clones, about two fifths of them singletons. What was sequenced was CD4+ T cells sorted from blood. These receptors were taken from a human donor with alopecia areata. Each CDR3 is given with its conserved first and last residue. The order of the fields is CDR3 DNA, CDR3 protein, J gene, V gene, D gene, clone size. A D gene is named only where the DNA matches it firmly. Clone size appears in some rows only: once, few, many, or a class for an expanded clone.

CDR3nt: TGCAGCGTTGAACAGGAGAACACTGAAGCTTTCTTT
CDR3aa: CSVEQENTEAFF
j_gene: TRBJ1-1
v_gene: TRBV29-1
d_gene: .
abundance: .

CDR3nt: TGCAGCGTTGAAGCTAAAAACTCCTACGAGCAGTACTTC
CDR3aa: CSVEAKNSYEQYF
j_gene: TRBJ2-7
v_gene: TRBV29-1
d_gene: .
abundance: .

CDR3nt: TGTGCCTGGAGCCAAGTGGCTAGCGGAATAAGATACAATGAGCAGTTCTTC
CDR3aa: CAWSQVASGIRYNEQFF
j_gene: TRBJ2-1
v_gene: TRBV30
d_gene: TRBD2
abundance: few

CDR3nt: TGTGCCTGGGACAGGGCTTTTGAAGCTTTCTTT
CDR3aa: CAWDRAFEAFF
j_gene: TRBJ1-1
v_gene: TRBV30
d_gene: TRBD1
abundance: .

CDR3nt: TGTGCCAGCTCACCACCGGGAACCTACAATGAGCAGTTCTTC
CDR3aa: CASSPPGTYNEQFF
j_gene: TRBJ2-1
v_gene: TRBV18
d_gene: .
abundance: .

CDR3nt: TGTGCCAGCAGTTCAGGACCGGGACAGGGGGTGGGAGAGCAGTACTTC
CDR3aa: CASSSGPGQGVGEQYF
j_gene: TRBJ2-7
v_gene: TRBV28
d_gene: TRBD1
abundance: .

CDR3nt: TGTGCCAGCAGGGGACAGGGGGTCGGCTACGAGCAGTACTTC
CDR3aa: CASRGQGVGYEQYF
j_gene: TRBJ2-7
v_gene: TRBV2
d_gene: TRBD1
abundance: .

CDR3nt: TGTGCCAGCAGCCACGAGAGGGGGCAGAGCTATGGCTACACCTTC
CDR3aa: CASSHERGQSYGYTF
j_gene: TRBJ1-2
v_gene: TRBV7-9
d_gene: TRBD1
abundance: .

CDR3nt: TGCAGCGTCTTGCACAGGGGAAAGTACGAGCAGTACTTC
CDR3aa: CSVLHRGKYEQYF
j_gene: TRBJ2-7
v_gene: TRBV29-1
d_gene: TRBD1
abundance: .

CDR3nt: TGCGCCAGCAGCTTGGGGCTCGGGGGCGAGGGCTACACCTTC
CDR3aa: CASSLGLGGEGYTF
j_gene: TRBJ1-2
v_gene: TRBV5-1
d_gene: .
abundance: few

CDR3nt: TGTGCCTGGAGGGGTGGGACAGGGCCGAATCAGCCCCAGCATTTT
CDR3aa: CAWRGGTGPNQPQHF
j_gene: TRBJ1-5
v_gene: TRBV30
d_gene: TRBD1
abundance: .

CDR3nt: TGCAGCGTCCGCAGGGACTTAAGGGCAGATACGCAGTATTTT
CDR3aa: CSVRRDLRADTQYF
j_gene: TRBJ2-3
v_gene: TRBV29-1
d_gene: .
abundance: .

CDR3nt: TGTGCCAGCAGCTTACCCCTCCTATCGACTAGCGGGTACCAAGAGACCCAGTACTTC
CDR3aa: CASSLPLLSTSGYQETQYF
j_gene: TRBJ2-5
v_gene: TRBV7-9
d_gene: TRBD2
abundance: .

CDR3nt: TGCAGCGTAGATAGGGAGTCACAAGAGACCCAGTACTTC
CDR3aa: CSVDRESQETQYF
j_gene: TRBJ2-5
v_gene: TRBV29-1
d_gene: .
abundance: .

CDR3nt: TGCGGCAAAAGCGGGGACACAGATACGCAGTATTTT
CDR3aa: CGKSGDTDTQYF
j_gene: TRBJ2-3
v_gene: TRBV23-1
d_gene: TRBD2
abundance: .

CDR3nt: TGCAGCGTTGAGCTGGGGGGAGGGACCGGGGAGCTGTTTTTT
CDR3aa: CSVELGGGTGELFF
j_gene: TRBJ2-2
v_gene: TRBV29-1
d_gene: TRBD2
abundance: .